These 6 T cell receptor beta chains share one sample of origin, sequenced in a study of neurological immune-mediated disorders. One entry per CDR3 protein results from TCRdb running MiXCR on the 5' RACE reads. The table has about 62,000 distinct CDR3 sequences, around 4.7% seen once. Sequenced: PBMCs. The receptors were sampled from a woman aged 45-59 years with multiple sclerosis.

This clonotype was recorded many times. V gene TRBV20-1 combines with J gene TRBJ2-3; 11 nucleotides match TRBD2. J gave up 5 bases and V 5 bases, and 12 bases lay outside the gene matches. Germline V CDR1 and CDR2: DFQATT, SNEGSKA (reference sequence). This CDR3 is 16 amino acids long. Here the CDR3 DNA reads TGCAGTGCTCCCAGACCACTAGCGGGGGTCGGAGATACGCAGTATTTT. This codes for CSAPRPLAGVGDTQYF.

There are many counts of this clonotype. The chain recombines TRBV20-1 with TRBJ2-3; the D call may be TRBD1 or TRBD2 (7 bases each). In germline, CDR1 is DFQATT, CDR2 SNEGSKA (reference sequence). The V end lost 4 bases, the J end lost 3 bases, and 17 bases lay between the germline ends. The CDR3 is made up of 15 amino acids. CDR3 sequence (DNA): TGCAGTGCTAAAACAGGGGAGGGGGATACAGATACGCAGTATTTT. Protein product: CSAKTGEGDTDTQYF.

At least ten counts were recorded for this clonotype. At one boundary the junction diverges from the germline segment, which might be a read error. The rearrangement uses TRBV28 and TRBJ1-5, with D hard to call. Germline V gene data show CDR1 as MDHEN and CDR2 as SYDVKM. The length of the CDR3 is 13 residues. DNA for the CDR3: TGTGCCAGCAGTTTCCCCGAAAGGATCGACACGAAGTTT. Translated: CASSFPERIDTKF.

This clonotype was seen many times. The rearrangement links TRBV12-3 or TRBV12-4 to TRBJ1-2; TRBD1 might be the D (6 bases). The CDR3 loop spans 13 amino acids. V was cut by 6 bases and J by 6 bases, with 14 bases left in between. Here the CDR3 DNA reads TGTGCCAGCAGCTCGACAGGTTTGGATGGCTACACCTTC. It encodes CASSSTGLDGYTF.

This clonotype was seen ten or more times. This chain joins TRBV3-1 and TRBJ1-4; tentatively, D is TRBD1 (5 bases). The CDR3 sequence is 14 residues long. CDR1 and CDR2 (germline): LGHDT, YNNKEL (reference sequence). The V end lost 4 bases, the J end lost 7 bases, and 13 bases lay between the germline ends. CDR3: CASSPRRAGEKLFF. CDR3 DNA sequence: TGTGCCAGCAGCCCCCGCAGGGCCGGTGAAAAACTGTTTTTT.

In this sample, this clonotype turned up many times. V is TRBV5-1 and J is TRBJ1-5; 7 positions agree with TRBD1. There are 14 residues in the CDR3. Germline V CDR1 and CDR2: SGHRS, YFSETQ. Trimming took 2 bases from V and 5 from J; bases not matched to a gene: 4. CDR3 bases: TGCGCCAGCAGCTTCGGGACAGAGGATCAGCCCCAGCATTTT. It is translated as CASSFGTEDQPQHF.